Sequencing of this T cell receptor (beta chain) was carried out in a study of human T cells and chemical hapten exposure. Time point indicated: patch test 3, about 24 weeks after DPC sensitization. Specified treatment: therapeutic diphenylcyclopropenone sensitization with weekly scalp DPC. TCRdb called the RACE reads again in MiXCR, with one record for every CDR3 protein. The sample holds 75,000 to 90,000 distinct CDR3 sequences, about a tenth seen once. The V gene's germline CDR1 is SGHTA and CDR2 FQGTGA. The V and J ends lost 5 bases and 7 bases, in that order; junction bases with no gene match: 5. CDR3 length: 15 amino acids. This clonotype occurred a few times.

This specimen was whole blood, taken in connection with sensitization to the hapten diphenylcyclopropenone (DPC). The sequence came from a woman between 50 and 59 years old with alopecia areata. Some clones in this sample may be carry-over from other donors' samples. This rearrangement joins TRBV7-3 to TRBJ2-2; TRBD1 matches 12 bases. The DNA of the CDR3 is TGTGCCAGCAGCCCCCGGGACAGGGGGCTCGGGGAGCTGTTTTTT. Translation gives CASSPRDRGLGELFF.